This paragraph covers one T cell receptor (beta chain) sequence. CDR1 and CDR2 from the germline V gene are GTSNPN and SVGIG (reference sequence). Losses at the gene ends were 2 bases for V and 6 bases for J; bases not matched to a gene: 7. The CDR3 loop spans 15 amino acids. These data are taken from a study of blood T cell repertoires in COVID-19. The repertoire was sequenced with immunoSEQ multiplex PCR; TCRdb's copy has only in-frame clones and lacks some. The table records about 73,000 clones, approximately 71% of them present only once. The J gene is TRBJ2-3, the V gene TRBV30; 11 nucleotides match TRBD2. The sequenced sample was peripheral blood. The source is a man aged 65 to 79 with COVID-19, enrolled during active disease. CDR3 region: CAWSTTSGSRDTQYF. The DNA of the CDR3 is TGTGCCTGGAGTACTACTAGCGGGAGTAGGGATACGCAGTATTTT.